One T cell receptor beta chain is described in this entry. Its antigen is unknown. This specimen belongs to a study of shared clonotypes between healthy human individuals. Study overall: Three CD4 naive, three CD4 memory, two CD8 naive and one CD8 memory plate were used per donor. Notes on the study in general: On the whole, naive subsets had larger estimated richness than memory subsets had. Clonotypes that were shared across several donors made up around 5% of naive CD4 clonotypes.

Some clones are missing from TCRdb's copy, which holds only in-frame ones; the method was immunoSEQ multiplex PCR. The sample has about 600,000 clones, approximately 97% seen once. The sample comprised naive CD4+ T cells sorted from blood. Subset reported: CD45RA+ positively selected. The TCR originated in a woman under 40 in good health.

The CDR3: CASSRPGSYEQYF. CDR3 DNA: TGTGCCAGCAGCCGTCCGGGGAGTTACGAGCAGTACTTC. The rearrangement joins TRBV11-2 to TRBJ2-7, with D perhaps TRBD2 (5 bases). This CDR3 region has 13 residues. V lost 5 bases and J lost 4, with 12 bases in between. Germline V gives CDR1 SGHAT, CDR2 FQNNGV.